This TCR beta chain came from a study of blood T cell repertoires in COVID-19. The table lists this clone with a few counts. V shed 0 bases and J shed 3 bases, with 9 bases lying between them. CDR1 is PRHDT and CDR2 is FYEKMQ in the germline V gene (reference sequence). The CDR3 contains 15 residues. Assay used: immunoSEQ multiplex PCR; TCRdb lists only in-frame clones, some missing. The top ten hold about 29% of the sample, which has 130,000 or so clones, more than 80% seen once. The genes are TRBV13 and TRBJ1-3, with D unclear. The receptor's source is a man between 65 and 80 years old with active or convalescent COVID-19. Sample: peripheral blood. The CDR3 DNA reads as TGTGCCAGCAGCTTAGGACGGGTTGATGGAAACACCATATATTTT. It yields the protein CASSLGRVDGNTIYF.